This TCR beta chain was captured in a study of OX40 agonist ivuxolimab in advanced cancers. On the study more broadly: The dose-escalation cohort had hepatocellular carcinoma, melanoma, renal cell or head and neck cancer. Partial responses, seen in three patients, involved one hepatocellular carcinoma and two cutaneous melanomas.

The method was immunoSEQ multiplex PCR; TCRdb's version includes in-frame clones alone and lacks a portion of them. Of 55,000 to 70,000 clones in the sample, about 80% were seen once. Worth noting for this clone: The antigen is unknown.

Notes on the study in general: On average, CD8+ T cells showed a greater number of expanded clones than CD4+. Expansion of clones was among the lowest in partial responders at 0.1-3.0 mg/kg.

Sequencing was performed on CD4+ or CD8+ T cells sorted from blood, taken in a trial of the OX40 agonist ivuxolimab. The receptor was isolated from an adult with an advanced solid tumor such as melanoma, head and neck, liver or kidney cancer.

CDR3 DNA sequence: TGTGCCAGCAGTTACCCCCGGGGACAGGGGATGAGCGAGCAGTACTTC. This sequence encodes CASSYPRGQGMSEQYF. The genes are TRBV6-6 and TRBJ2-7, with TRBD1 matching over 10 bases. The CDR3 is made up of 16 amino acids. Germline V gives CDR1 MNHNY, CDR2 SVGAGI (reference sequence). Trimming removed 2 bases from V and 6 bases from J; junction bases left unmatched: 10.